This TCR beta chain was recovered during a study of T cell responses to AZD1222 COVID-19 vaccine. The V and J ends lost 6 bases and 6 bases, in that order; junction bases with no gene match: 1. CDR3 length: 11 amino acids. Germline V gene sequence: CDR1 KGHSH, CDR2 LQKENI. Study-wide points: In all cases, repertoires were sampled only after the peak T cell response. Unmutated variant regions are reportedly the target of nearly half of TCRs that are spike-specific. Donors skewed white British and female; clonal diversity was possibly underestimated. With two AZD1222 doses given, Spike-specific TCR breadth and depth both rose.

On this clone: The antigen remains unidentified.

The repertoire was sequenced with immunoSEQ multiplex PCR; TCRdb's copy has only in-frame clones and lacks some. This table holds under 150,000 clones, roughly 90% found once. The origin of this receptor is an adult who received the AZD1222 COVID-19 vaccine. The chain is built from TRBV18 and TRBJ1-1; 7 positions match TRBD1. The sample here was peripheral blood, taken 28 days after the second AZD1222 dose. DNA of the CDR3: TGTGCCAGCTCGCAGGGGGCTGAAGCTTTCTTT. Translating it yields CASSQGAEAFF.